These 2 T cell receptor beta chains came from one sample sequenced in a study of OX40 agonist ivuxolimab in advanced cancers. Here immunoSEQ multiplex PCR was the method, and the copy in TCRdb shows in-frame clones only, minus some. The data show 25,000 to 35,000 clones, approximately 89% seen once. The source was CD4+ or CD8+ T cells sorted from blood, collected in a trial of the OX40 agonist ivuxolimab. Receptor source: an adult with an advanced solid tumor such as melanoma, head and neck, liver or kidney cancer.

The rearrangement links TRBV9 to TRBJ1-4, with TRBD1 matching 10 bases. The V gene end was trimmed by 1 base and the J gene end by 0 bases; junction bases not matched to a gene: 3. The CDR3 covers 17 residues. Germline V gene data show CDR1 as SGDLS and CDR2 as YYNGEE. DNA of the CDR3: TGTGCCAGCAGCGTACACGGACAGGGGGCAACTAATGAAAAACTGTTTTTT. Translating it yields CASSVHGQGATNEKLFF.

The chain links TRBV7-8 to TRBJ2-5, with 11 bases fitting TRBD2. CDR3 length equals 16 residues. CDR1 is SGHVS and CDR2 is FQNEAQ in the germline V gene. J lost 0 bases, V lost 3 bases, and 3 bases had no gene match. The CDR3 sequence: CASSFTSGRNQETQYF. The DNA for the CDR3 is TGTGCCAGCAGCTTTACTAGCGGGAGAAACCAAGAGACCCAGTACTTC.